Following are 13 T cell receptor beta chains from one sample sequenced in a study of Tregs in tolerant kidney transplant recipients. Clones were sequenced by immunoSEQ multiplex PCR, and TCRdb holds only the in-frame ones, with some missing. The repertoire table contains approximately 52,000 clones. The sequencing used CD4+ T cells from blood, collected before the transplant. All receptors derive from a human donor who received a combined kidney and bone marrow transplant.

Of note for this clone: The CDR3 is cut off 3 residues early in the read; its end comes from the germline J gene. V is TRBV5-1 and J is TRBJ2-5, with 12 bases matching TRBD1. This CDR3 has 15 amino acids. Trimming removed 3 bases from V and 5 bases from J; junction bases left unmatched: 5. Germline assignment: CDR1 SGHRS and CDR2 YFSETQ. The CDR3 protein is CASSYSGTGGETQYF. CDR3 DNA (partial): TGCGCCAGCAGCTACTCCGGGACAGGGGGCGAGACC.

As to this clone: The read ends 3 residues before the CDR3 terminus; that terminus is restored from the germline J gene. The gene calls are TRBV10-3 and TRBJ1-2; a possible D gene is TRBD1 (5 bases). CDR1 and CDR2 from the germline V gene are ENHRY and SYGVKD. Trimming took 8 bases from V and 3 from J, leaving 13 bases between them. This CDR3 is built from 13 residues. The part of the CDR3 DNA that was read is TGTGCCATCGCCAGGGATCTTGACTATGGC. This sequence encodes CAIARDLDYG. The whole CDR3 sequence reads CAIARDLDYGYTF.

To note about this clone: The read comes to an end 3 residues before the CDR3 does, leaving the germline J gene to fill in the end. The J gene is TRBJ2-1, the V gene TRBV10-3; 14 bases map to TRBD2. The junction had 17 bases not matched to a gene; V was cut back by 5 bases and J by 2 bases. Germline-derived CDR1 and CDR2 are ENHRY and SYGVKD. The CDR3 is made up of 21 amino acids. The DNA read from the CDR3 is TGTGCCATCAGTTCGGGACTAGCGGGAGAGAGACTTGAGGGAACCTACAATGAG. The encoded protein is CAISSGLAGERLEGTYNE. The CDR3 in full is CAISSGLAGERLEGTYNEQFF.

To note about this clone: The read ends 3 residues before the CDR3 terminus; that terminus is restored from the germline J gene. This chain joins TRBV7-6 and TRBJ2-7; 7 positions match TRBD1. With 5 bases clipped from V and 0 bases from J, the junction kept 4 bases outside the gene matches. The CDR3 covers 14 residues. Germline loops: CDR1 SGHVS, CDR2 FNYEAQ. CDR3 loop: CASSPGGYSYEQYF. The part of the CDR3 DNA that was read is TGTGCCAGCAGCCCAGGGGGTTACTCCTACGAG. The variable domain in full, completed from reference TRBV7-6 and TRBJ2-7, reads GAGVSQSPRYKVTKRGQDVALRCDPISGHVSLYWYRQALGQGPEFLTYFNYEAQQDKSGLPNDRFSAERPEGSISTLTIQRTEQRDSAMYRCASSPGGYSYEQYFGPGTRLTVT.

About this clone: The observed sequence ends 3 residues before the CDR3 terminus, with the missing tail filled in from the germline J gene. This chain connects TRBV18 to TRBJ1-6, with D unclear. Germline-derived CDR1 and CDR2 are KGHSH and LQKENI. This CDR3 is 15 amino acids long. The V end lost 6 bases, the J end lost 8 bases, and 17 bases lay between the germline ends. The sequenced part of the CDR3 DNA is TGTGCCAGCTCCCCTCCAGCGGGAAGGGATTCACCC. It encodes CASSPPAGRDSP. The whole CDR3 sequence reads CASSPPAGRDSPLHF.

Notes on this clone: The read stops 3 residues short of the end of the CDR3; the missing end is completed from the germline J gene. The J gene is TRBJ2-7, the V gene TRBV20-1, with 7 bases lining up with TRBD2. The CDR3 sequence is 14 residues long. Trimming at V came to 5 bases and at J to 2 bases, leaving 9 bases not matched to a gene. Germline CDR1 reads DFQATT; CDR2 reads SNEGSKA (reference sequence). CDR3 sequence: CSAESGVGAYEQYF. Incomplete CDR3 DNA: TGCAGTGCTGAAAGCGGGGTTGGGGCCTACGAG.

Concerning this clone: The observed sequence ends 3 residues before the CDR3 terminus, with the missing tail filled in from the germline J gene. V and J are TRBV7-8 and TRBJ1-3; D is unclear. Germline V gene data show CDR1 as SGHVS and CDR2 as FQNEAQ. CDR3 size: 13 residues. The V gene lost 3 bases and the J gene lost 8 bases, with 11 bases spanning the gap. Incomplete CDR3 DNA: TGTGCCAGCAGCTTTACGGGGTTAGACACC. It is translated as CASSFTGLDT. The full CDR3 sequence reads CASSFTGLDTIYF. The full variable domain, rest sourced from reference TRBV7-8 and TRBJ1-3, is GAGVSQSPRYKVAKRGQDVALRCDPISGHVSLFWYQQALGQGPEFLTYFQNEAQLDKSGLPSDRFFAERPEGSVSTLKIQRTQQEDSAVYLCASSFTGLDTIYFGEGSWLTVV.

Remarks on this clone: With the read ending 3 residues before the CDR3 end, the germline J gene is used to fill in that end. This chain links TRBV19 with TRBJ2-7, with D possibly being TRBD1 (5 bases). Trimming removed 2 bases at V and 3 bases at J, with 5 bases between. Germline assignment: CDR1 LNHDA and CDR2 SQIVND (reference sequence). The CDR3 is 12 residues long. CDR3 in amino acids: CASSIQGYEQYF. The sequenced CDR3 bases are TGTGCCAGTAGTATACAGGGCTACGAG.

For this clone: The read finishes 3 residues shy of the CDR3 end, and the germline J gene is used to complete it. The chain links TRBV20-1 to TRBJ1-5, with 8 nucleotides matching TRBD1. This CDR3 region has 15 residues. Trimming at V came to 2 bases and at J to 6 bases, leaving 9 bases not matched to a gene. Per germline, CDR1 DFQATT and CDR2 SNEGSKA (reference sequence). CDR3 bases read: TGCAGTGCTAGACGCGGACAGGGAGCCAGTCAGCCC. Translating it yields CSARRGQGASQP. In full, the CDR3 is CSARRGQGASQPQHF.

Of note for this clone: With the read ending 3 residues before the CDR3 end, the germline J gene is used to fill in that end. The rearrangement joins TRBV10-3 to TRBJ2-1; 8 bases are a match to TRBD2. Trimming took 2 bases from V and 6 from J; bases not matched to a gene: 9. The CDR3 length is 16 residues. Germline loops: CDR1 ENHRY, CDR2 SYGVKD. Partial CDR3 DNA: TGTGCCATCAGTGAGGGTGAGCGGGAGTTTGTCAATGAG. It translates to CAISEGEREFVNE. From start to end, the CDR3 is CAISEGEREFVNEQFF.

With regard to this clone: The sequenced fragment ends 3 residues before the CDR3 boundary, so the rest is inferred from the germline J gene. The genes are TRBV7-9 and TRBJ2-7; no clear D gene. The CDR3 extends over 13 amino acids. Germline V gene data show CDR1 as SEHNR and CDR2 as FQNEAQ (reference sequence). V lost 5 bases and J lost 4, with 12 bases in between. The part of the CDR3 DNA that was read is TGTGCCAGCAGCCCCCCCCCGGGTTACGAG. Translating it yields CASSPPPGYE. The CDR3 as a whole reads CASSPPPGYEQYF.

A note on this clone: Sequencing ends 3 residues short of the CDR3 end; the germline J gene provides the rest. The chain joins TRBV5-1 to TRBJ2-1, with TRBD2 matching 13 bases. Per the germline V gene, CDR1 is SGHRS and CDR2 is YFSETQ. This CDR3 comprises 15 residues. V lost 4 bases to trimming and J lost 4 bases; unmatched junction nucleotides: 2. CDR3 DNA, as far as it was read: TGCGCCAGCAGCCCGGGACTAGCGGGGTACAATGAG. Residues: CASSPGLAGYNE. The full CDR3 reads CASSPGLAGYNEQFF.

Note on this clone: Coverage ceases 3 residues before the CDR3 finishes, and the germline J gene fills in the end. The chain is built from TRBV5-1 and TRBJ2-3; D is possibly TRBD1 (5 bases). Trimming pared 0 bases from V and 2 bases from J, leaving 10 bases between. Germline V gives CDR1 SGHRS, CDR2 YFSETQ. The CDR3 contains 15 residues. The chain's CDR3 is CASSLVSGPTDTQYF. CDR3 DNA (partial): TGCGCCAGCAGCTTGGTATCAGGGCCCACAGATACG.